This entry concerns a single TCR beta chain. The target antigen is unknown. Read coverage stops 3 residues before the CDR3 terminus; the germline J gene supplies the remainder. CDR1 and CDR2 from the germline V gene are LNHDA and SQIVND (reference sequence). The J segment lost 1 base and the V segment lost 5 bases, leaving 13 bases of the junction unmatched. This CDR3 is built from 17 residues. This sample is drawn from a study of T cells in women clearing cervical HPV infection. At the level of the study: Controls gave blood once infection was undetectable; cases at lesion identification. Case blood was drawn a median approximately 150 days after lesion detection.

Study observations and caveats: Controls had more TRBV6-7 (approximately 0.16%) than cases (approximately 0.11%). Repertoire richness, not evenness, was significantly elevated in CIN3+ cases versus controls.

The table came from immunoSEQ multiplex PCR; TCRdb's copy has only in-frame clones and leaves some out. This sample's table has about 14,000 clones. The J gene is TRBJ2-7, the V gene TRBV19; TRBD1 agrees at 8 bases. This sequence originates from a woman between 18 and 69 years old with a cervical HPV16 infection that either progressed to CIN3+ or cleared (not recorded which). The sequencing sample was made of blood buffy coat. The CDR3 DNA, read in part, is TGTGCCAGTAGTCAATCGGCCTTCGGGACAGGTTCCTACGAG. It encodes CASSQSAFGTGSYE. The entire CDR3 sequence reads CASSQSAFGTGSYEQYF.